This is a list of T cell receptor beta chains from one sample in a study of Ad26.COV2.S vaccination and SARS-CoV-2 variants. The repertoire was sequenced with immunoSEQ multiplex PCR; TCRdb's copy has only in-frame clones and lacks some. The sample holds 330,000 or so clones, about 90% seen once. Here the sequenced sample was peripheral blood, taken in a trial of Ad26.COV2.S vaccine versus placebo. These receptors were taken from a person between 18 and 65 years old who received the Ad26.COV2.S COVID-19 vaccine or a placebo. Both conserved end residues are part of each CDR3. D genes are given only for firm matches. Where a row states a size, it is once, few, many or the class of an expanded clone; other rows omit it.

abundance	d_gene	j_gene	v_gene	CDR3nt	CDR3aa
.	.	TRBJ1-2	TRBV19	TGTGCCAGTAGTATCTCGGCGGACTATGGCTACACCTTC	CASSISADYGYTF
.	.	TRBJ2-3	TRBV27	TGTGCCAGCAGTTTATATTCGACCACGAGCCAGTATTTT	CASSLYSTTSQYF
.	.	TRBJ2-3	TRBV30	TGTGCCTGGAGTGTTACCGGGACCGGGACAGATACGCAGTATTTT	CAWSVTGTGTDTQYF
.	TRBD2	TRBJ2-1	TRBV11-3	TGTGCCAGCAGCTTAGAACAAAGCGGGAGGGATGAGCAGTTCTTC	CASSLEQSGRDEQFF
.	.	TRBJ1-2	TRBV6-5	TGTGCCAGCAGTATACAGGGTTATGGCTACACCTTC	CASSIQGYGYTF
.	.	TRBJ2-1	TRBV7-9	TGTGCCAGCAGCTTAGCGGGGGACTACAATGAGCAGTTCTTC	CASSLAGDYNEQFF
.	TRBD2	TRBJ2-5	TRBV18	TGTGCCAGCTCAACAAGTTCTAGCGGGCGGGAGACCCAGTACTTC	CASSTSSSGRETQYF
.	.	TRBJ1-5	TRBV5-6	TGTGCCAGCAGCTTGGCCGGCGGGGGCGGTCAGCCCCAGCATTTT	CASSLAGGGGQPQHF
.	TRBD2	TRBJ2-1	TRBV28	TGTGCCAGCAGTTTAGCGGGGGGTCCTCCTAACTACAATGAGCAGTTCTTC	CASSLAGGPPNYNEQFF
.	.	TRBJ1-2	TRBV5-1	TGCGCCAGCAGCTTGGGAGCTAACTATGGCTACACCTTC	CASSLGANYGYTF
.	.	TRBJ1-3	TRBV19	TGTGCCAGTAGTAGGGGTCTGGGTCCTGGAAACACCATATATTTT	CASSRGLGPGNTIYF
.	.	TRBJ2-3	TRBV18	TGTGCCAGCTCCCTTACGGGGGCCCCGGGAGATACGCAGTATTTT	CASSLTGAPGDTQYF
once	TRBD1	TRBJ2-4	TRBV3-1/TRBV3-2	TGTGCCAGCAGCCAGGTCCGGGACAGTCAGTACTTC	CASSQVRDSQYF
.	.	TRBJ2-2	TRBV7-9	TGTGCCAGCAGCTCGGGCGCCGGGGAGCTGTTTTTT	CASSSGAGELFF
.	.	TRBJ2-1	TRBV7-2	TGTGCCAGCAGCTTAGCGGCCCTTTTAGCGGTATCCTACAATGAGCAGTTCTTC	CASSLAALLAVSYNEQFF
.	TRBD1	TRBJ1-2	TRBV11-3	TGTGCCAGCAGCCGACAGGGCTCGAGCTATGGCTACACCTTC	CASSRQGSSYGYTF
.	.	TRBJ2-3	TRBV24-1	TGTGCCACCAGTGATTTAGCCGATACGCAGTATTTT	CATSDLADTQYF
.	TRBD1	TRBJ1-3	TRBV5-1	TGCGCCAGCAGCCCAGGGACAGGGGTAGACACCATATATTTT	CASSPGTGVDTIYF
.	.	TRBJ2-7	TRBV7-2	TGTGCCAGCAGCTTAGTGCTGGGCCACACTTCAACCTACGAGCAGTACTTC	CASSLVLGHTSTYEQYF
once	TRBD2	TRBJ2-1	TRBV28	TGTGCCAGCAGCGTTACTCTAGCGGGAGGGCCTCAGCAGTTCTTC	CASSVTLAGGPQQFF
.	.	TRBJ1-1	TRBV6-5	TGTGCCAGCAGCCAAGGGCCTGAAGCTTTCTTT	CASSQGPEAFF
.	TRBD1	TRBJ1-2	TRBV6-5	TGTGCCAGCAGTTACCAACTGGACAGGGGATATGGCTACACCTTC	CASSYQLDRGYGYTF
.	.	TRBJ2-2	TRBV25-1	TGTGCCAGCAGTGAATTTGAGAGAGCTGTCACCGGGGAGCTGTTTTTT	CASSEFERAVTGELFF
.	.	TRBJ1-2	TRBV25-1	TGTGCCAGCAGTGGGGGGTATGGCTACACCTTC	CASSGGYGYTF
few	.	TRBJ1-4	TRBV2	TGTGCCAGCAGTATCGGACAGAATAATGAAAAACTGTTTTTT	CASSIGQNNEKLFF
.	TRBD1	TRBJ2-2	TRBV5-1	TGCGCCAGCAGCTTCACGACAGGGCCCACCGGGGAGCTGTTTTTT	CASSFTTGPTGELFF
.	TRBD1	TRBJ1-2	TRBV13	TGTGCCAGCAGCTCACCCGGGACAGGGGATGGCTACACCTTC	CASSSPGTGDGYTF
.	.	TRBJ1-1	TRBV10-3	TGTGCCATCAGTGCCCCGACGGGGCGGGTAAGGTCCGGGGTCACTGAAGCTTTCTTT	CAISAPTGRVRSGVTEAFF
.	.	TRBJ1-6	TRBV19	TGTGCCAGTAGTGAGGCTCAAAATTCACCCCTCCACTTT	CASSEAQNSPLHF
.	.	TRBJ2-5	TRBV3-1/TRBV3-2	TGTGCCAGCAGCCATAGAGCGTTCCAAGAGACCCAGTACTTC	CASSHRAFQETQYF
.	.	TRBJ2-7	TRBV20-1	TGCAGTGCTAGAAGTGGATACGAGCAGTACTTC	CSARSGYEQYF
.	.	TRBJ2-3	TRBV19	TGTGCCAGTAGCGACCGACGGGATACGCAGTATTTT	CASSDRRDTQYF
.	.	TRBJ2-3	TRBV7-7	TGTGCCAGCAGCCCCGCAGGAGTTGCAGATACGCAGTATTTT	CASSPAGVADTQYF
once	.	TRBJ1-5	TRBV2	TGTGCCAGCAGTGTACGGCAGGTTAGCAATCAGCCCCAGCATTTT	CASSVRQVSNQPQHF
once	.	TRBJ1-1	TRBV4-1	TGCGCCAGCAGCCCAGTATGGAACACTGAAGCTTTCTTT	CASSPVWNTEAFF
.	.	TRBJ1-4	TRBV28	.	CASSRFGTGIF